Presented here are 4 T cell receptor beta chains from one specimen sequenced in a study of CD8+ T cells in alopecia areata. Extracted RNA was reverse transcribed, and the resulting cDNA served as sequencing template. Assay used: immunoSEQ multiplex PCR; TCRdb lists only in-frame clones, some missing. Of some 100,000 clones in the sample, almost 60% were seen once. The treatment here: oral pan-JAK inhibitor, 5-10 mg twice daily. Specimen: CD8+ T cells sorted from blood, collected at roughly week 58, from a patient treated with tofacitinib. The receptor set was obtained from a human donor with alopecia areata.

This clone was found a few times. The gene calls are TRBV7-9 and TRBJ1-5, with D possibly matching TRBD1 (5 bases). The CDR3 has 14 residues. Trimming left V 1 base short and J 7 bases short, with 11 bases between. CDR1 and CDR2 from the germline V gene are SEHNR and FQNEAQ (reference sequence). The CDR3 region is CASSLEGVGQPQHF. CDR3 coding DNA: TGTGCCAGCAGCTTAGAAGGGGTTGGACAGCCCCAGCATTTT.

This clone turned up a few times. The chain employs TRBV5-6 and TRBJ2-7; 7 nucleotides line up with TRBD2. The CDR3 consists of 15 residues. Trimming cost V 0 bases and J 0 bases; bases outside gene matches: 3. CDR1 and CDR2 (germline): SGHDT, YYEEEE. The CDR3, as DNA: TGTGCCAGCAGCTTGGGCGGGGGAAGCTCCTACGAGCAGTACTTC. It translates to CASSLGGGSSYEQYF.

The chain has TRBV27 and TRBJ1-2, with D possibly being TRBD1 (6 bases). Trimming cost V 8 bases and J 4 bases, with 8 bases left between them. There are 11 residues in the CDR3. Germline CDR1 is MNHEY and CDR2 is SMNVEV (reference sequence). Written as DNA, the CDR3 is TGTGCCAGCCGGGGGCCCTATGGCTACACCTTC. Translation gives CASRGPYGYTF.

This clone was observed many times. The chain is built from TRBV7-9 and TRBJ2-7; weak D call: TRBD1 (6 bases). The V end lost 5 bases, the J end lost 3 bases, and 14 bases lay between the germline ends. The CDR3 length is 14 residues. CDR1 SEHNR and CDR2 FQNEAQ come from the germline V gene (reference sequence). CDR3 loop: CASSAGDTYYEQYF. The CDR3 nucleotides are TGTGCCAGCAGCGCAGGGGACACCTACTACGAGCAGTACTTC.